This TCR beta chain comes out of a study of blood T cells in healthy people across ages. A sample-barcoded 5' primer and a J-beta primer mix were used in a second PCR of about 7 to 12 cycles. Every cDNA molecule bore a tag from a template-switch adaptor containing 12 random nucleotides. TCRdb re-called the 5' RACE reads with MiXCR, one entry per CDR3 protein. The sample includes 600,000 to 900,000 distinct CDR3 sequences, roughly 24% of them seen just once. Germline V gives CDR1 SGHAT, CDR2 FQDESV (reference sequence). This CDR3 is 15 amino acids long. The sample was also reused in another study, on T cells of mothers and their children. Turning to that study: Using the M1S primer, the second PCR added sample barcodes along with 2-4 random nucleotides.

What was sequenced was blood. The V gene is TRBV11-1, the J gene TRBJ2-1; weak D call: TRBD2 (6 bases). The J call may be incorrect, as the DNA end agrees better with TRBJ2-5. This clonotype originated in a boy aged 10-17 years in good health. As DNA, the CDR3 is TGTGCCAGCAGCTCGTTTTGGGGGGATGAAGAGACCCAGTACTTC. Translated, it gives CASSSFWGDEETQYF.